This T cell receptor (beta chain) was recorded in a study of T-cell reconstitution after alpha-beta-depleted transplantation in children. Study-level points and caveats: Surviving recipient T cells and thymic progenitors accounted for the high day-60 TCRbeta diversity observed in some patients. T-cell counts and diversity at one year post-transplant came mainly from newly produced T cells. Two months or so post-transplant, alpha-beta T cells reportedly derived from several hundred expanded graft clones.

The CDR3 sequence is 13 residues long. The J segment lost 14 bases and the V segment lost 3 bases, leaving 13 bases of the junction unmatched. Germline-derived CDR1 and CDR2 are DFQATT and SNEGSKA (reference sequence). This clonotype has a handful of counts. Its antigen is unknown. The authors prepared the TCRbeta library with unique molecular identifiers. Using its own MiXCR run on the PCR reads, TCRdb lists one record per CDR3 protein. The profile shows 500,000 to 650,000 distinct CDR3 sequences, 13% of them singletons. This receptor was identified in a male patient aged 10 to 17 who had a stem cell transplant for acute myeloid leukemia, so the T cells may come from the graft donor. Material: PBMCs, mostly from graft donor cells, obtained 360 days after TCRalphabeta/CD19-depleted stem cell transplant. This rearrangement joins TRBV20-1 to TRBJ2-1, with 7 bases that match TRBD2. The CDR3 nucleotides read TGCAGTGCTAGGGCTAGCGGCTTTCTGAAGGAGTTCTTC. The encoded protein is CSARASGFLKEFF.